These 16 T cell receptor beta chains originate from one sample sequenced in a study of T cell responses to AZD1222 COVID-19 vaccine. Data came from immunoSEQ multiplex PCR; TCRdb stores just in-frame clones and leaves some out. This sample has about 150,000 clones, with 90% to 95% found just once. The input for sequencing was peripheral blood, taken 28 days after the second AZD1222 dose. These receptors all stem from an adult who received the AZD1222 COVID-19 vaccine.

This clone was found once. The chain recombines TRBV19 with TRBJ2-1, with 12 bases lining up with TRBD1. The V segment lost 1 base and the J segment 6 bases; nucleotides outside the gene matches: 1. CDR3 length: 15 amino acids. CDR1 LNHDA and CDR2 SQIVND come from the germline V gene (reference sequence). The CDR3 DNA reads as TGTGCCAGTAGTATAGGGGACAGGGGGCTCAATGAGCAGTTCTTC. Encoded protein: CASSIGDRGLNEQFF.

V gene TRBV19 combines with J gene TRBJ2-3, with D hard to call. This CDR3 is 11 amino acids long. CDR1 is LNHDA, CDR2 SQIVND, per germline (reference sequence). Trimming cost V 5 bases and J 6 bases, with 6 bases left between them. The CDR3 here is CASSVWDTQYF. The DNA of the CDR3 is TGTGCCAGTAGTGTGTGGGATACGCAGTATTTT.

V usage is TRBV27 and J usage is TRBJ2-2; no firm D call. Germline loops: CDR1 MNHEY, CDR2 SMNVEV (reference sequence). CDR3 length: 13 residues. Trimming shortened V by 1 base and J by 7 bases, and 7 bases separated the two germline ends. CDR3 nucleotides: TGTGCCAGCAGTTTATTGGATTTCGGGGAGCTGTTTTTT. Translation: CASSLLDFGELFF.

The count of this clone is one. V and J are TRBV10-2 and TRBJ2-3; TRBD2 agrees at 13 bases. The CDR3 has 15 residues. Germline values: CDR1 WSHSY, CDR2 SAAADI. Unmatched junction bases numbered 3, after V lost 7 bases and J lost 2 bases. For the CDR3, the DNA is TGCGCCAGCACAGGACTAGCGGGGGTCACAGATACGCAGTATTTT. Residues: CASTGLAGVTDTQYF.

This sequence joins TRBV27 and TRBJ1-4; TRBD1 is a possible D gene (6 bases). Germline CDR1 is MNHEY and CDR2 is SMNVEV (reference sequence). CDR3 length equals 13 residues. V lost 5 bases and J 8 bases, leaving 12 bases between the germline ends. The CDR3 DNA is TGTGCCAGCAGTCAGAGGGGGGGGGAAAAACTGTTTTTT. Translating gives CASSQRGGEKLFF.

The chain is built from TRBV19 and TRBJ1-1, with a tentative D call TRBD1 (5 bases). CDR3 size: 16 residues. The V and J ends lost 5 bases and 3 bases respectively, with 19 bases between them. Germline lookup yields CDR1 LNHDA and CDR2 SQIVND (reference sequence). The CDR3 DNA reads as TGTGCCAGTAGTCAAGGGGTTCGACAGAGGGACACTGAAGCTTTCTTT. Translating it yields CASSQGVRQRDTEAFF. Combining the CDR3 with reference TRBV19 and TRBJ1-1 gives the whole variable domain DGGITQSPKYLFRKEGQNVTLSCEQNLNHDAMYWYRQDPGQGLRLIYYSQIVNDFQKGDIAEGYSVSREKKESFPLTVTSAQKNPTAFYLCASSQGVRQRDTEAFFGQGTRLTVV.

V and J are TRBV2 and TRBJ2-3, with D maybe TRBD2 (5 bases). CDR3 length: 13 residues. From germline, CDR1 is SNHLY and CDR2 FYNNEI. The V end was cut by 6 bases, the J end by 7 bases, with 14 bases between. The chain's CDR3 is CASRDTSLNTQYF. Here the CDR3 DNA reads TGTGCCAGCAGAGATACTAGTTTGAATACGCAGTATTTT.

The chain uses TRBV7-3 and TRBJ1-1; D is uncertain. V was cut by 1 base and J by 2 bases, with 23 bases left in between. CDR3 length equals 19 residues. Germline CDR1 and CDR2: SGHTA and FQGTGA. CDR3 DNA sequence: TGTGCCAGCAGCTTAAAGGGAGTCCGTCCCTATGAGGGAAACACTGAAGCTTTCTTT. It yields the protein CASSLKGVRPYEGNTEAFF.

This clone was seen only a few times. The chain recombines TRBV12-3 or TRBV12-4 with TRBJ1-2; D uncertain. The CDR3 is 13 amino acids. The V and J ends lost 6 bases and 7 bases respectively, with 15 bases between them. The CDR3 spells CASSRNAGVGYTF. The CDR3 DNA reads as TGTGCCAGCAGCCGGAATGCCGGGGTTGGCTACACCTTC.

The chain joins TRBV4-1 to TRBJ1-2; 8 bases map to TRBD1. The CDR3 is made up of 18 amino acids. J lost 5 bases, V lost 0 bases, and 14 bases had no gene match. The germline CDR1 and CDR2 sequences are MGHRA and YSYEKL. The CDR3 region has the DNA TGCGCCAGCAGCCAAGATCGAGGGAGGACAGGGAGGGATTATGGCTACACCTTC. Its translation: CASSQDRGRTGRDYGYTF.

The chain employs TRBV28 and TRBJ1-1; a weak D match, TRBD1 (6 bases). Trimming stripped 8 bases from V and 6 bases from J, with 22 bases between. Germline CDR1 reads MDHEN; CDR2 reads SYDVKM. The CDR3 extends over 15 amino acids. CDR3 amino acids: CASGATGPSGSEAFF. As DNA, the CDR3 is TGTGCCAGCGGCGCTACAGGGCCTAGTGGGTCTGAAGCTTTCTTT.

This chain's CDR3 is CASSLSSGGGQVAQYF. CDR3 DNA sequence: TGTGCCAGCAGTTTATCTTCAGGGGGAGGTCAGGTGGCCCAGTACTTC. This chain uses TRBV27 with TRBJ2-5, with D tentatively TRBD1 (7 bases). CDR3 length equals 16 residues. Trimming removed 0 bases from V and 9 bases from J, with 20 bases in between. CDR1 is MNHEY, CDR2 SMNVEV, per germline (reference sequence).

This chain connects TRBV29-1 to TRBJ1-2; D gene ambiguous. Trimming shortened V by 3 bases and J by 4 bases, and 6 bases separated the two germline ends. The CDR3 sequence is 11 residues long. Germline lookup yields CDR1 SQVTM and CDR2 ANQGSEA. CDR3 residues: CSVDSFYGYTF. The CDR3 DNA follows: TGCAGCGTTGACAGCTTCTATGGCTACACCTTC. The full variable domain, its missing parts supplied by reference TRBV29-1 and TRBJ1-2, is SAVISQKPSRDICQRGTSLTIQCQVDSQVTMMFWYRQQPGQSLTLIATANQGSEATYESGFVIDKFPISRPNLTFSTLTVSNMSPEDSSIYLCSVDSFYGYTFGSGTRLTVV.

V and J are TRBV27 and TRBJ2-7, with D possibly being TRBD1 (6 bases). The CDR3 totals 15 residues. V shed 5 bases and J shed 1 base, with 15 bases lying between them. Germline CDR1 reads MNHEY; CDR2 reads SMNVEV (reference sequence). CDR3 amino acids: CASSPMGARSYEQYF. The CDR3 nucleotides are TGTGCCAGCAGTCCCATGGGGGCGAGGTCCTACGAGCAGTACTTC.

The chain couples TRBV30 to TRBJ1-5; D unresolved. Trimming took 2 bases from V and 4 from J, leaving 6 bases between them. The CDR3 consists of 12 residues. CDR1 and CDR2 (germline): GTSNPN, SVGIG (reference sequence). The CDR3 sequence: CAWSRLNQPQHF. The CDR3 nucleotides are TGTGCCTGGAGTAGATTAAATCAGCCCCAGCATTTT.

V gene TRBV6-5 combines with J gene TRBJ1-1; 7 bases line up with TRBD1. In germline, CDR1 is MNHEY, CDR2 SVGAGI. V lost 7 bases, J lost 5 bases, and 7 bases stayed unmatched. This CDR3 has 13 amino acids. CDR3 residues: CASTPGGWTEAFF. The CDR3 DNA follows: TGTGCCAGCACCCCAGGGGGTTGGACTGAAGCTTTCTTT.